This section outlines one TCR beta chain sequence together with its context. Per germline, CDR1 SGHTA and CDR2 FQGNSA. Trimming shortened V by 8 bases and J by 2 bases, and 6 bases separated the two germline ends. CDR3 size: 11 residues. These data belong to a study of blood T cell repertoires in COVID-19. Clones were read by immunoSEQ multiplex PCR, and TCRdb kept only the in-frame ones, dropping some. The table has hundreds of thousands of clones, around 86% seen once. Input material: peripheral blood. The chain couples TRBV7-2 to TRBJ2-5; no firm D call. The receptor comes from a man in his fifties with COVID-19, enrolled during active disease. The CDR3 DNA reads TGTGCCAGCGGCAGTCAAGAGACCCAGTACTTC. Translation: CASGSQETQYF.